This TCR beta chain was sequenced for a study of cytomegalovirus exposure and HLA in healthy donors. Primers: 60 Vbeta forward and 13 Jbeta reverse. Authors' analysis steps: About 80 million unique TCR beta chains, about 11 million of them shared, were counted by a later analysis. TCRdb keeps only in-frame clones here, not all; method: immunoSEQ multiplex PCR. The D gene and trimming were derived from the DNA, and the V and J assignments and clone size from that table. Of 190,000 or so clones in the sample, 80% were seen once. The CDR3 extends over 18 amino acids. V shed 1 base and J shed 0 bases, with 19 bases lying between them. The V gene's germline CDR1 is SNHLY and CDR2 FYNNEI. Regarding this clone: The antigen remains unidentified.

Whole-study findings and limits: Reports showed the classifier diagnosing cytomegalovirus status with high specificity and sensitivity.

Source material: PBMCs. V usage is TRBV2 and J usage is TRBJ2-7; maybe TRBD1 (5 bases). The TCR was taken from a boy aged 5-17 years in good health and CMV-seronegative. CDR3 in DNA: TGTGCCAGCAGTGAAGATTGGGGTACGAGACAGCTCTCCTACGAGCAGTACTTC. As protein: CASSEDWGTRQLSYEQYF.